This entry describes one TCR beta chain. Its antigen is not known. The data originate from a study of identical twins. Study-level results: With abundant cord blood beta clonotypes, insertions were fewer; memory repertoires showed no such pattern. Zero-insertion results could be subject to partial confounding by invariant MAIT and iNKT cells.

Trimming removed 2 bases at V and 4 bases at J, with 9 bases between. The germline gives CDR1 WSHSY, CDR2 SAAADI. This CDR3 comprises 14 residues. TCRdb reprocessed the 5' RACE reads via MiXCR and lists one record per CDR3 protein. The sample records a few hundred thousand distinct CDR3 sequences, over 8.5% being singletons. These data were also reused for a study on yellow fever vaccine responses in identical twins.

The receptor was derived from a woman younger than 35 in good health. Sequences were obtained from PBMCs. The chain is built from TRBV10-2 and TRBJ2-1; a weak D match, TRBD2 (6 bases). CDR3: CASSESGGYNEQFF. In DNA form, the CDR3 reads TGCGCCAGCAGTGAGAGTGGGGGGTACAATGAGCAGTTCTTC.